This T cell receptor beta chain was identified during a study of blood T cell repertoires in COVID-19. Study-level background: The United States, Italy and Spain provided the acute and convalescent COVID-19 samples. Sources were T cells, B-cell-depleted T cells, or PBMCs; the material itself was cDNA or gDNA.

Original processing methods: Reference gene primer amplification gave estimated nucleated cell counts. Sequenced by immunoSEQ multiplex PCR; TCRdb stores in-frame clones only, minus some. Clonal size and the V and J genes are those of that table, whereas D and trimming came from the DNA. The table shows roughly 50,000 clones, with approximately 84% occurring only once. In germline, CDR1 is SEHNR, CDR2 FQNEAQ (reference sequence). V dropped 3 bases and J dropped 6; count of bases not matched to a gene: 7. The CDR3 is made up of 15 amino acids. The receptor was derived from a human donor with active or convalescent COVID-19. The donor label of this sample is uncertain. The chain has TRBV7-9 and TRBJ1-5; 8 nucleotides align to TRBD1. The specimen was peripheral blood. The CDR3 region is CASSFGQGGRQPQHF. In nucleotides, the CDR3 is TGTGCCAGCAGCTTTGGACAGGGAGGCCGTCAGCCCCAGCATTTT.